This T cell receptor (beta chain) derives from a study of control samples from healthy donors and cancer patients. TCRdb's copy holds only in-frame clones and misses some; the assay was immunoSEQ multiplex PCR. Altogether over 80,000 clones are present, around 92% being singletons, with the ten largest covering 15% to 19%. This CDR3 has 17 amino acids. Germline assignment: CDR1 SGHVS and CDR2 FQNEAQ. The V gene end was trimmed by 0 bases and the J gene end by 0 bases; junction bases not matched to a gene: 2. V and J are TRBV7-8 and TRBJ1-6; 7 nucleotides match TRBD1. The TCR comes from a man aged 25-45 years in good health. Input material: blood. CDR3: CASSLAYRGSYNSPLHF. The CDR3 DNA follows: TGTGCCAGCAGCTTAGCGTACAGGGGCTCCTATAATTCACCCCTCCACTTT.